These 27 T cell receptor beta chains share one sample of origin, sequenced in a study of shared clonotypes between healthy human individuals. Assay used: immunoSEQ multiplex PCR; TCRdb lists only in-frame clones, some missing. The table includes about 1.5 million clones, under 99% detected once. Sequencing was done on a sample of naive CD4+ T cells sorted from blood. Subset here: CD45RA+ positively selected. Receptor source: a man aged 30 to 45 in good health.

The J gene is TRBJ1-5, the V gene TRBV4-1; no reliable D call. The ends were cut back, 4 bases at V and 3 bases at J, with 16 bases in the middle. CDR3 size: 16 residues. Looked up from germline, CDR1 is MGHRA and CDR2 is YSYEKL. The DNA of the CDR3 is TGCGCCAGCAGCCCTGAGTCGTCGCACCCCAATCAGCCCCAGCATTTT. Its translation: CASSPESSHPNQPQHF.

The chain has TRBV30 and TRBJ2-2; TRBD1 or TRBD2 may be the D gene (5 bases each). The CDR3 covers 16 residues. Germline-derived CDR1 and CDR2 are GTSNPN and SVGIG (reference sequence). V lost 5 bases to trimming and J lost 0 bases, with 16 bases between them. The CDR3 loop reads CAWRFGDRANTGELFF. As DNA, the CDR3 is TGTGCCTGGCGGTTCGGGGACCGGGCGAACACCGGGGAGCTGTTTTTT.

The chain joins TRBV7-6 to TRBJ2-2; unclear D gene. Looked up from germline, CDR1 is SGHVS and CDR2 is FNYEAQ. CDR3 size: 13 residues. Trimming removed 7 bases at V and 2 bases at J, with 8 bases between. CDR3: CASTYSNTGELFF. The CDR3 DNA is TGTGCCAGCACCTATAGTAACACCGGGGAGCTGTTTTTT.

The rearrangement links TRBV29-1 to TRBJ2-1, with D perhaps matching TRBD2 (5 bases). This CDR3 comprises 12 residues. CDR1 and CDR2 (germline): SQVTM, ANQGSEA. The ends were cut back, 4 bases at V and 7 bases at J, with 11 bases in the middle. CDR3 in amino acids: CSVGRTPNEQFF. The CDR3 nucleotides read TGCAGCGTTGGCCGGACTCCTAATGAGCAGTTCTTC.

As concerns this clone: The sample contains more than one DNA sequence encoding this CDR3. The V gene is TRBV9, the J gene TRBJ2-3; D unclear. Trimming left V 4 bases short and J 3 bases short, with 3 bases between. The V gene's germline CDR1 is SGDLS and CDR2 YYNGEE. This CDR3 has 11 residues. DNA of the CDR3: TGTGCCAGCAGCCGTACAGATACGCAGTATTTT. Protein sequence: CASSRTDTQYF.

The chain uses TRBV6-1 and TRBJ2-5, with a possible D match to TRBD1 (6 bases). Trimming left V 3 bases short and J 1 base short, with 9 bases between. The CDR3 runs 14 residues. The germline V gene has CDR1 MNHNS and CDR2 SASEGT. DNA of the CDR3: TGTGCCAGCAGTGACAGGGGAATCCAAGAGACCCAGTACTTC. This encodes CASSDRGIQETQYF.

The chain employs TRBV5-5 and TRBJ2-7; D is perhaps TRBD2 (6 bases). V lost 1 base and J lost 7, with 15 bases in between. Germline lookup yields CDR1 SGHKS and CDR2 YYEKEE (reference sequence). The CDR3 consists of 14 residues. The CDR3 bases are TGTGCCAGCAGCTTGTTGCGGGGATCCGGGGAGCAGTACTTC. Protein sequence: CASSLLRGSGEQYF.

The chain couples TRBV5-5 to TRBJ2-3, with 10 bases lining up with TRBD2. V gave up 6 bases and J gave up 4 bases; unmatched junction bases: 5. Germline V CDR1 and CDR2: SGHKS, YYEKEE (reference sequence). CDR3 length equals 14 residues. The CDR3 DNA is TGTGCCAGCACTAGCGGGAGTTTTTCAGATACGCAGTATTTT. Amino acid sequence: CASTSGSFSDTQYF.

This clone was detected only once. J is TRBJ2-1 and V is TRBV11-2; 9 bases map to TRBD1. The V gene's germline CDR1 is SGHAT and CDR2 FQNNGV. With V trimmed by 4 bases and J by 14 bases, 6 bases remained unmatched. The CDR3 length is 12 residues. The CDR3 DNA reads TGTGCCAGCAGCTCGAACCGGGACAGGGAGTTCTTC. The encoded protein is CASSSNRDREFF.

In regard to this clone: The identical CDR3 is also encoded by other nucleotide sequences in the sample. This chain uses TRBV5-1 with TRBJ1-2; D might be TRBD1 (5 bases). The length of the CDR3 is 13 residues. The V and J ends lost 1 base and 3 bases respectively, with 7 bases between them. CDR1 and CDR2 from the germline V gene are SGHRS and YFSETQ. The CDR3 nucleotides read TGCGCCAGCAGCTTGTCGGGGGACTATGGCTACACCTTC. Its protein is CASSLSGDYGYTF.

The chain has TRBV7-7 and TRBJ2-5; tentatively, D is TRBD2 (5 bases). This CDR3 is built from 13 residues. From germline, CDR1 is SSHAT and CDR2 FNYEAQ (reference sequence). V was pared by 1 base and J by 5 bases, with 8 bases between. CDR3 protein: CASSLGGKETQYF. The CDR3 DNA follows: TGTGCCAGCAGCTTAGGAGGGAAGGAGACCCAGTACTTC. The full variable domain, rest sourced from reference TRBV7-7 and TRBJ2-5, is GAGVSQSPRYKVTKRGQDVTLRCDPISSHATLYWYQQALGQGPEFLTYFNYEAQPDKSGLPSDRFSAERPEGSISTLTIQRTEQRDSAMYRCASSLGGKETQYFGPGTRLLVL.

This sequence joins TRBV14 and TRBJ1-5; D not certain. The CDR3 extends over 15 amino acids. Trimming left V 3 bases short and J 0 bases short, with 9 bases between. The germline gives CDR1 SGHDN, CDR2 FVKESK. The CDR3 loop is CASSQGQNSNQPQHF. The CDR3 coding sequence is TGTGCCAGCAGCCAGGGTCAGAATAGCAATCAGCCCCAGCATTTT.

CDR3 sequence reads: CASSPFDREGTEAFF. CDR3 sequence (DNA): TGTGCCAGCTCACCATTTGACAGGGAGGGCACTGAAGCTTTCTTT. The rearrangement uses TRBV18 and TRBJ1-1, with 7 bases fitting TRBD1. CDR1 is KGHSH and CDR2 is LQKENI in the germline V gene. V was clipped by 2 bases and J by 4 bases; unmatched bases: 7. The length of the CDR3 is 15 residues.

V and J are TRBV2 and TRBJ2-6, with TRBD1 matching 8 bases. The CDR3 spans 13 residues. V gave up 4 bases and J gave up 12 bases; unmatched junction bases: 5. CDR1 is SNHLY and CDR2 is FYNNEI in the germline V gene. The CDR3 DNA is TGTGCCAGCAGTGCCGGACAGGGCCTCGTCCTGACTTTC. It yields the protein CASSAGQGLVLTF.

The V gene is TRBV2, the J gene TRBJ1-4, with unresolved D. With 2 bases removed from V and 4 bases from J, the gap between germline ends came to 11 bases. CDR3 length equals 15 residues. Germline CDR1 reads SNHLY; CDR2 reads FYNNEI. The CDR3 is CASSELSGYNEKLFF. In DNA form, the CDR3 reads TGTGCCAGCAGTGAACTTTCGGGCTATAATGAAAAACTGTTTTTT.

The gene calls are TRBV7-9 and TRBJ2-5; D uncertain. This CDR3 spans 15 amino acids. Germline V gene data show CDR1 as SEHNR and CDR2 as FQNEAQ (reference sequence). V was pared by 3 bases and J by 0 bases, with 11 bases between. CDR3 nucleotide sequence: TGTGCCAGCAGCTTCAAACGGACGTACCAAGAGACCCAGTACTTC. Translation: CASSFKRTYQETQYF. The variable domain in full, with the rest retrieved from reference TRBV7-9 and TRBJ2-5, is DTGVSQNPRHKITKRGQNVTFRCDPISEHNRLYWYRQTLGQGPEFLTYFQNEAQLEKSRLLSDRFSAERPKGSFSTLEIQRTEQGDSAMYLCASSFKRTYQETQYFGPGTRLLVL.

This rearrangement joins TRBV9 to TRBJ1-1, with D unresolved. V lost 4 bases to trimming and J lost 7 bases, with 17 bases between them. Per germline, CDR1 SGDLS and CDR2 YYNGEE. This CDR3 contains 14 residues. Here the CDR3 DNA reads TGTGCCAGCAGCCGATCACCGGAACTGCGTGAAGCTTTCTTT. Protein product: CASSRSPELREAFF.

The chain uses TRBV6-5 and TRBJ1-1, with D hard to call. Germline V gene lookup returns CDR1 MNHEY and CDR2 SVGAGI. The V end lost 5 bases, the J end lost 1 base, and 11 bases lay between the germline ends. The CDR3 length is 14 residues. The DNA for the CDR3 is TGTGCCAGCAGTCCCCGGGCCGAGAACACTGAAGCTTTCTTT. Its protein product is CASSPRAENTEAFF.

V and J are TRBV19 and TRBJ1-5, with D perhaps TRBD1 (6 bases). Trimming stripped 6 bases from V and 10 bases from J, with 25 bases between. Looked up from germline, CDR1 is LNHDA and CDR2 is SQIVND (reference sequence). This CDR3 has 16 residues. The CDR3 reads CASRVQGGPKGDPQHF. CDR3 in DNA: TGTGCCAGTAGAGTACAGGGTGGCCCAAAAGGGGATCCCCAGCATTTT. Using reference TRBV19 and TRBJ1-5 for the parts outside the CDR3, the full variable domain is DGGITQSPKYLFRKEGQNVTLSCEQNLNHDAMYWYRQDPGQGLRLIYYSQIVNDFQKGDIAEGYSVSREKKESFPLTVTSAQKNPTAFYLCASRVQGGPKGDPQHFGDGTRLSIL.

The chain recombines TRBV6-5 with TRBJ2-2; TRBD1 is a possible D gene (5 bases). This CDR3 spans 14 amino acids. V was trimmed by 7 bases and J by 6 bases, leaving 15 bases between them. Germline CDR1 and CDR2: MNHEY and SVGAGI. As DNA, the CDR3 is TGTGCCAGCAAAGCCCAGGGTTTGTCCGGGGAGCTGTTTTTT. It yields the protein CASKAQGLSGELFF.

On this clone itself: The same CDR3 is also encoded by other DNA sequences in this sample. The rearrangement joins TRBV5-4 to TRBJ2-2; D is uncertain. Trimming cost V 0 bases and J 6 bases, with 3 bases left between them. This CDR3 spans 12 amino acids. Germline lookup yields CDR1 SGHNT and CDR2 YYREEE (reference sequence). The CDR3 spells CASSLVAGELFF. The CDR3 coding sequence is TGTGCCAGCAGCTTGGTAGCCGGGGAGCTGTTTTTT. Full variable domain (rest looked up from reference TRBV5-4 and TRBJ2-2): ETGVTQSPTHLIKTRGQQVTLRCSSQSGHNTVSWYQQALGQGPQFIFQYYREEENGRGNFPPRFSGLQFPNYSSELNVNALELDDSALYLCASSLVAGELFFGEGSRLTVL.

Regarding this clone: Other DNA sequences of this sample code for an identical CDR3. V usage is TRBV7-9 and J usage is TRBJ2-3; D possibly matches TRBD1 or TRBD2 (5 bases each). Germline V gene sequence: CDR1 SEHNR, CDR2 FQNEAQ (reference sequence). V lost 0 bases and J lost 2, with 6 bases in between. This CDR3 is built from 14 residues. For the CDR3, the DNA is TGTGCCAGCAGCTTAGCGGGGACCACAGATACGCAGTATTTT. Residues: CASSLAGTTDTQYF.

The table lists this clone with a count of one. The CDR3 protein is CASSYRQGGWNEQYF. CDR3 DNA sequence: TGCGCCAGCAGCTATCGACAGGGGGGATGGAACGAGCAGTACTTC. The chain combines TRBV5-1 with TRBJ2-7; 9 nucleotides line up with TRBD1. The CDR3 extends over 15 amino acids. The ends lost 3 bases at V and 5 bases at J; junction bases unmatched: 9. Germline CDR1 SGHRS, CDR2 YFSETQ.

This clone was observed once. This chain uses TRBV13 with TRBJ2-7; D remains unclear. CDR1 PRHDT and CDR2 FYEKMQ come from the germline V gene (reference sequence). Trimming pared 1 base from V and 5 bases from J, leaving 9 bases between. CDR3 length: 13 amino acids. For the CDR3, the DNA is TGTGCCAGCAGCTTAGTGGCGCTCCACGAGCAGTACTTC. As protein: CASSLVALHEQYF. Full variable domain (remainder filled in from reference TRBV13 and TRBJ2-7): AAGVIQSPRHLIKEKRETATLKCYPIPRHDTVYWYQQGPGQDPQFLISFYEKMQSDKGSIPDRFSAQQFSDYHSELNMSSLELGDSALYFCASSLVALHEQYFGPGTRLTVT.

As concerns this clone: Other DNA sequences from this sample encode an identical CDR3 as well. The chain employs TRBV6-5 and TRBJ2-3; D possibly corresponds to TRBD2 (5 bases). Trimming removed 0 bases from V and 1 base from J, with 5 bases in between. This CDR3 comprises 14 residues. CDR1 and CDR2 (germline): MNHEY, SVGAGI. This CDR3 reads CASSYSGGTDTQYF. The CDR3 region has the DNA TGTGCCAGCAGTTACTCCGGGGGCACAGATACGCAGTATTTT.

The chain recombines TRBV14 with TRBJ2-1; D not resolved. The CDR3 is 15 amino acids. Germline CDR1 reads SGHDN; CDR2 reads FVKESK. V was clipped by 1 base and J by 2 bases, with 9 bases between them. The CDR3 loop reads CASSQGDTAYNEQFF. The CDR3 DNA sequence: TGTGCCAGCAGCCAAGGTGACACCGCCTACAATGAGCAGTTCTTC. Variable domain in full (rest from reference TRBV14 and TRBJ2-1): EAGVTQFPSHSVIEKGQTVTLRCDPISGHDNLYWYRRVMGKEIKFLLHFVKESKQDESGMPNNRFLAERTGGTYSTLKVQPAELEDSGVYFCASSQGDTAYNEQFFGPGTRLTVL.

This sequence joins TRBV4-1 and TRBJ1-5; the match to TRBD1 covers 9 bases. The CDR3 contains 16 residues. The V and J ends lost 4 bases and 5 bases, in that order; junction bases with no gene match: 9. Germline V gives CDR1 MGHRA, CDR2 YSYEKL. CDR3 region: CASSPEPGQGYQPQHF. CDR3 DNA sequence: TGCGCCAGCAGCCCAGAACCGGGACAGGGATATCAGCCCCAGCATTTT.